This section outlines one TCR beta chain sequence together with its context. Its antigen is unidentified. Per germline, CDR1 LNHDA and CDR2 SQIVND (reference sequence). V was pared by 2 bases and J by 4 bases, with 11 bases between. There are 14 residues in the CDR3. The data were obtained in a study of cytomegalovirus exposure and HLA in healthy donors. The study's findings and limits: HLA-A and HLA-B allele assignments for most subjects were reportedly predicted accurately using TCR beta sequences.

Researchers ran the PCR with 60 Vbeta and 13 Jbeta primers. TCRdb keeps only in-frame clones here, not all; method: immunoSEQ multiplex PCR. The repertoire holds 200,000 to 250,000 clones, with around 85% as singletons. The source material was PBMCs. V and J are TRBV19 and TRBJ1-2; D not resolved. The sequence derives from a girl aged 2-10 years in good health and CMV-seronegative. This CDR3 reads CASSISGNIYGYTF. The DNA of the CDR3 is TGTGCCAGTAGTATATCAGGAAACATCTATGGCTACACCTTC. Based on the CDR3 plus reference TRBV19 and TRBJ1-2, the full variable domain is DGGITQSPKYLFRKEGQNVTLSCEQNLNHDAMYWYRQDPGQGLRLIYYSQIVNDFQKGDIAEGYSVSREKKESFPLTVTSAQKNPTAFYLCASSISGNIYGYTFGSGTRLTVV.